These 10 T cell receptor beta chains were all obtained from the same sample, sequenced in a study of response to subunit inactivated influenza vaccine. In TCRdb, the RT-PCR reads were re-called with MiXCR into one record per CDR3 protein. The table records 540,000 or so distinct CDR3 sequences, about an eighth of them present only once. Specimen: PBMCs from blood, collected more than 35 days after vaccination. These receptors were taken from a man between 45 and 60 years old who received an inactivated influenza vaccine.

In this sample, this clonotype turned up a few times. This chain connects TRBV27 to TRBJ2-7; no reliable D call. Germline V CDR1 and CDR2: MNHEY, SMNVEV (reference sequence). There are 16 residues in the CDR3. V dropped 3 bases and J dropped 0 bases, with 15 bases sitting between them. The CDR3 protein is CASSFRETASSYEQYF. The CDR3, as DNA: TGTGCCAGCAGTTTTAGAGAGACCGCAAGCTCCTACGAGCAGTACTTC.

The V gene is TRBV28, the J gene TRBJ2-1; TRBD2 matches at 8 bases. The CDR3 extends over 15 amino acids. The V segment lost 3 bases and the J segment 7 bases; nucleotides outside the gene matches: 8. In germline, CDR1 is MDHEN, CDR2 SYDVKM. CDR3 DNA: TGTGCCAGCAGTTTCAGCGGGAGATCAAGGAATGAGCAGTTCTTC. Translation gives CASSFSGRSRNEQFF.

The gene calls are TRBV6-1 and TRBJ2-3, with 9 bases that match TRBD2. The CDR3 is 15 amino acids. Looked up from germline, CDR1 is MNHNS and CDR2 is SASEGT. V shed 6 bases and J 6 bases; nucleotides not matched to a gene: 10. CDR3 nucleotide sequence: TGTGCCAGCAGCCAGGGACTAGCTTCTGGGGATACGCAGTATTTT. Protein: CASSQGLASGDTQYF.

The rearrangement joins TRBV6-2 or TRBV6-3 to TRBJ2-2, with D hard to call. Per the germline V gene, CDR1 is MNHEY and CDR2 is SVGEGT. The CDR3 sequence is 12 residues long. V dropped 8 bases and J dropped 6 bases, with 10 bases sitting between them. CDR3: CASEFDSGELFF. CDR3 DNA: TGTGCCAGCGAATTCGATTCCGGGGAGCTGTTTTTT.

V usage is TRBV29-1 and J usage is TRBJ2-5; D uncertain. The CDR3 is made up of 13 amino acids. Germline V gives CDR1 SQVTM, CDR2 ANQGSEA. V dropped 4 bases and J dropped 3 bases, with 12 bases sitting between them. The DNA for the CDR3 is TGCAGCGTTGGGGGTGTTGGGGAAGAGACCCAGTACTTC. This translates into CSVGGVGEETQYF.

The chain joins TRBV5-1 to TRBJ1-1, with 10 bases aligning to TRBD1. The trim removed 3 bases at V and 8 bases at J, leaving 7 bases unmatched. The CDR3 loop spans 14 amino acids. CDR1 and CDR2 from the germline V gene are SGHRS and YFSETQ. The CDR3 here is CASSWLTGGGEAFF. CDR3 sequence (DNA): TGCGCCAGCAGCTGGTTGACAGGGGGCGGCGAAGCTTTCTTT.

In this sample, this clonotype turned up a few times. V and J are TRBV6-5 and TRBJ1-1, with D unclear. Germline V gene lookup returns CDR1 MNHEY and CDR2 SVGAGI. CDR3 length: 15 amino acids. V lost 0 bases and J 1 base, leaving 9 bases between the germline ends. The CDR3 DNA is TGTGCCAGCAGTTACTCGCTAGGGTCGAACACTGAAGCTTTCTTT. It translates to CASSYSLGSNTEAFF.

The J gene is TRBJ2-4, the V gene TRBV29-1; 7 bases agree with TRBD2. The J segment lost 4 bases and the V segment lost 3 bases, leaving 6 bases of the junction unmatched. CDR1 is SQVTM and CDR2 is ANQGSEA in the germline V gene. CDR3 length: 14 amino acids. The CDR3 loop is CSVDYGGGKNIQYF. DNA for the CDR3: TGCAGCGTTGATTATGGGGGAGGGAAAAACATTCAGTACTTC.

V and J are TRBV7-9 and TRBJ1-1; weak D call: TRBD1 (6 bases). The V end lost 5 bases, the J end lost 3 bases, and 19 bases lay between the germline ends. Germline CDR1 and CDR2: SEHNR and FQNEAQ (reference sequence). The CDR3 is made up of 16 amino acids. In DNA, the CDR3 is TGTGCCAGCAGCCAAAATGGGGGGCGCGGGGACACTGAAGCTTTCTTT. Protein sequence: CASSQNGGRGDTEAFF.

The chain carries TRBV9 and TRBJ2-2; a weak D match, TRBD1 (5 bases). CDR1 is SGDLS, CDR2 YYNGEE, per germline. The length of the CDR3 is 15 residues. Deletions cut 1 base from V and 3 bases from J, with 10 bases between. The CDR3 DNA follows: TGTGCCAGCAGCGTATATTCCAGGGACACCGGGGAGCTGTTTTTT. Translating gives CASSVYSRDTGELFF.